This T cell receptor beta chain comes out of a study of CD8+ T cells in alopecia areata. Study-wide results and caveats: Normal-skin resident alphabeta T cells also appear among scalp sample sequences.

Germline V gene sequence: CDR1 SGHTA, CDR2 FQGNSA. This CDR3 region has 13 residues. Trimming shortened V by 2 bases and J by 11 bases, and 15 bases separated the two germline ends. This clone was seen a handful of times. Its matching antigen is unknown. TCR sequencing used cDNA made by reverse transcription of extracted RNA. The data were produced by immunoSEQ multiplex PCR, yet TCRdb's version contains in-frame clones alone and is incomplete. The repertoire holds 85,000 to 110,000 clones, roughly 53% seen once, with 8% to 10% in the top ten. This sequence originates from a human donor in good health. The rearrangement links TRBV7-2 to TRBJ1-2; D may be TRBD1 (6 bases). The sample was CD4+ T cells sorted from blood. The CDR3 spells CASSLPGARIYTF. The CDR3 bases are TGTGCCAGCAGCTTACCAGGGGCTAGGATTTACACCTTC.